Here is one T cell receptor beta chain with its context. Produced via immunoSEQ multiplex PCR; TCRdb's table is partial and in-frame only. Of hundreds of thousands of clones listed, approximately 83% were seen once; the top ten hold 10% to 15%. This record belongs to a study of blood T cell repertoires in COVID-19. In the study overall: The samples span acute and convalescent COVID-19 from the United States, Italy and Spain. T cells, B-cell-depleted T cells, or PBMCs provided the cDNA or gDNA that served as material.

The germline V and J ends were trimmed by 4 bases and 1 base, with 10 bases remaining between them. CDR1 is SGHRS and CDR2 is YFSETQ in the germline V gene. The CDR3 covers 14 residues. Sequences were obtained from peripheral blood. This sequence joins TRBV5-1 and TRBJ2-3, with a weak D call TRBD2 (6 bases). The receptor comes from a human donor in a cohort sampled during active COVID-19. CDR3 in amino acids: CASSTSSGTDTQYF. CDR3 in DNA: TGCGCCAGCAGCACCTCTAGCGGCACAGATACGCAGTATTTT.